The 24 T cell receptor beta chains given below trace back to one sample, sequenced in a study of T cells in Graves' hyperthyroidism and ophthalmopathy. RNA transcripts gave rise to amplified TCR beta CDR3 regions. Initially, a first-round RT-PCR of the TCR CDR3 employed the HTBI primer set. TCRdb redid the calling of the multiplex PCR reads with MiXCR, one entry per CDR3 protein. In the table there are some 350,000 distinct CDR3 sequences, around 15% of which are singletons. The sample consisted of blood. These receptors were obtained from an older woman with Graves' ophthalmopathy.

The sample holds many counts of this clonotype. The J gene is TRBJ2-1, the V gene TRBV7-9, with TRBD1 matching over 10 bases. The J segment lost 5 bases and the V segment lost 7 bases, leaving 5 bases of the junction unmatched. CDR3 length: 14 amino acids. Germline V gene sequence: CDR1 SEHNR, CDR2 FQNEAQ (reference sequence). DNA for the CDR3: TGTGCCAGCACCAGGGACAGGGGTCACAATGAGCAGTTCTTC. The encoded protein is CASTRDRGHNEQFF.

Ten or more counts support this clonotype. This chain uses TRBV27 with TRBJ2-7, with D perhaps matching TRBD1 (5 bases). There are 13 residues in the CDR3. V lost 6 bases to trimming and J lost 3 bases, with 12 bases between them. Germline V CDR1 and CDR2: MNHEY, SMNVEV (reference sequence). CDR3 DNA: TGTGCCAGCAGACCTCAGGGTATCTACGAGCAGTACTTC. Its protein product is CASRPQGIYEQYF.

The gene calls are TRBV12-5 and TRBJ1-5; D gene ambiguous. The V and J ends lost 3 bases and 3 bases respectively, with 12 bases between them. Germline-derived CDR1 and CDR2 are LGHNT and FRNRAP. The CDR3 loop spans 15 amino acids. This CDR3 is CASGLFVGYNQPQHF. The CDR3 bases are TGTGCTAGTGGTTTATTTGTTGGATACAATCAGCCCCAGCATTTT. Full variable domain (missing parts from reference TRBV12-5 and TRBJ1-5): DARVTQTPRHKVTEMGQEVTMRCQPILGHNTVFWYRQTMMQGLELLAYFRNRAPLDDSGMPKDRFSAEMPDATLATLKIQPSEPRDSAVYFCASGLFVGYNQPQHFGDGTRLSIL.

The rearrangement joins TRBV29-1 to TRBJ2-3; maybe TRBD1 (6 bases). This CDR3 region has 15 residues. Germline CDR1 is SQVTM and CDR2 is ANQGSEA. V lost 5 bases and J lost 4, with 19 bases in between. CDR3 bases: TGCAGCGTTATTGTCAGGGGTAGGGGTCCAGATACGCAGTATTTT. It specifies CSVIVRGRGPDTQYF.

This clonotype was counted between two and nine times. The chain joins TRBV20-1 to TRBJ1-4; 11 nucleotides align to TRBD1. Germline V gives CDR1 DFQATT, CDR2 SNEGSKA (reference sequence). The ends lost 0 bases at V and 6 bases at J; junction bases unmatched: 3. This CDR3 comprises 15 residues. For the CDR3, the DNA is TGCAGTGCTAGAGACGGGACAGGGGGTGATGAAAAACTGTTTTTT. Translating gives CSARDGTGGDEKLFF.

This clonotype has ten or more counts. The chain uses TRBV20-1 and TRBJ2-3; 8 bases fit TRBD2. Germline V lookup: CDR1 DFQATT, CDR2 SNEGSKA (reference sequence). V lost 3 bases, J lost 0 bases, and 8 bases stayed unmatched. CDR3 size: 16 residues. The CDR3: CSASPGVAGSTDTQYF. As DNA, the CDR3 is TGCAGTGCTAGCCCTGGGGTAGCGGGGAGCACAGATACGCAGTATTTT.

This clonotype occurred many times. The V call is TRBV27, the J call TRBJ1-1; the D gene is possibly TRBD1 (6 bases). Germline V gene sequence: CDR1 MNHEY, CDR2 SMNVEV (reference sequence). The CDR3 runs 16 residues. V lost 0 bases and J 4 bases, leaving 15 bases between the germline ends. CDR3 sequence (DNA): TGTGCCAGCAGTTTATCCACAGGGTTTGGTGTCACTGAAGCTTTCTTT. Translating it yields CASSLSTGFGVTEAFF.

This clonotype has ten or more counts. CDR3 amino acids: CAISESGYEQYF. The CDR3 coding sequence is TGTGCCATCAGTGAGTCGGGCTACGAGCAGTACTTC. This sequence joins TRBV10-3 and TRBJ2-7; D is unclear. The CDR3 runs to 12 residues. Trimming pared 0 bases from V and 3 bases from J, leaving 3 bases between. Germline CDR1 ENHRY, CDR2 SYGVKD.

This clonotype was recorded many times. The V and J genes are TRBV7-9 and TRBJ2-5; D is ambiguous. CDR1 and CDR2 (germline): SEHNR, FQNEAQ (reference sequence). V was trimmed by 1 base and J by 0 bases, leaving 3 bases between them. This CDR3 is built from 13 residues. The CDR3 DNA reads TGTGCCAGCAGCTTAGTACACCAAGAGACCCAGTACTTC. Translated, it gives CASSLVHQETQYF.

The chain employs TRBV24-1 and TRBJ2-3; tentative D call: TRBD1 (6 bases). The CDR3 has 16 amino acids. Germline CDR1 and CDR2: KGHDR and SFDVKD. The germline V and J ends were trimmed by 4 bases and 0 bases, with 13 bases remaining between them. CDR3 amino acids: CATSERQASSTDTQYF. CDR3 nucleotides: TGTGCCACCAGTGAGCGACAGGCATCGAGCACAGATACGCAGTATTTT.

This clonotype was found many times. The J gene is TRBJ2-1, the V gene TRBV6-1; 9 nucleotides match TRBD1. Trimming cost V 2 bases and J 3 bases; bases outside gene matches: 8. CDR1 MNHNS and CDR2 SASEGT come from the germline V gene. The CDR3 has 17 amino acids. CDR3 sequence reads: CASSELTGTGIYNEQFF. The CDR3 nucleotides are TGTGCCAGCAGTGAACTGACCGGGACAGGGATCTACAATGAGCAGTTCTTC.

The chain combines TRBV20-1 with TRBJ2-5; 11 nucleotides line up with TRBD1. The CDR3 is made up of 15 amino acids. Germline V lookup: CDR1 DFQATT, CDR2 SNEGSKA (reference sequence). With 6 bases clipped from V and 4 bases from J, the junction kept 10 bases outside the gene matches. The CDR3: CSAHDLDRGRETQYF. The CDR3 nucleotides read TGCAGTGCCCACGATCTGGACAGGGGGCGAGAGACCCAGTACTTC.

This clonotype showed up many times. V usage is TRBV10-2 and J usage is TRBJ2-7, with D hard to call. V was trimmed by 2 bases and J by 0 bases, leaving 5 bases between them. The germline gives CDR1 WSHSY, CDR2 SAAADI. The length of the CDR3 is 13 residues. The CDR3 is CASSEVFSYEQYF. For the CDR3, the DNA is TGCGCCAGCAGTGAGGTCTTCTCCTACGAGCAGTACTTC.

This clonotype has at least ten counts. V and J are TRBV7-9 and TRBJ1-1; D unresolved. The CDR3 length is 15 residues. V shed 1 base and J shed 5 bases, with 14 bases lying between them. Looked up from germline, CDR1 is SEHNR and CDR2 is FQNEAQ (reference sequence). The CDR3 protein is CASSLDLGLRTEAFF. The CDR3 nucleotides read TGTGCCAGCAGCTTAGATTTAGGGTTGAGGACTGAAGCTTTCTTT.

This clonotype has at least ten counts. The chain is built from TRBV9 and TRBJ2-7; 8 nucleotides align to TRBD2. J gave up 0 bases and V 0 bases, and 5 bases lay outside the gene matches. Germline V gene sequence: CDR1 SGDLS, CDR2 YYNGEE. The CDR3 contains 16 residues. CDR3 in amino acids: CASSVGSSGGSYEQYF. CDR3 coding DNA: TGTGCCAGCAGCGTAGGGTCGAGCGGGGGCTCCTACGAGCAGTACTTC.

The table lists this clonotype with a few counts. The CDR3 here is CASSYSELWGSGNTIYF. CDR3 sequence (DNA): TGTGCCAGCAGTTACTCTGAACTCTGGGGCTCTGGAAACACCATATATTTT. The chain links TRBV6-5 to TRBJ1-3, with D unresolved. Per germline, CDR1 MNHEY and CDR2 SVGAGI. The CDR3 sequence is 17 residues long. V was trimmed by 0 bases and J by 0 bases, leaving 12 bases between them.

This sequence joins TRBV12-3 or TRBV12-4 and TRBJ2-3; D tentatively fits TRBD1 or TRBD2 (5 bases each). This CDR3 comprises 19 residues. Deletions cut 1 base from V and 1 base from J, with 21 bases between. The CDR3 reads CASSLDPPWDGRRTDTQYF. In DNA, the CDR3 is TGTGCCAGCAGTTTAGACCCGCCATGGGACGGCCGACGCACAGATACGCAGTATTTT.

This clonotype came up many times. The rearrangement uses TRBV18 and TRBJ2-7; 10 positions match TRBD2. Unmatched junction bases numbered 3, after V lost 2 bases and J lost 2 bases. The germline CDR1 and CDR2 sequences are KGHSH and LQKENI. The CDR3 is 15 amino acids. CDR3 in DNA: TGTGCCAGCTCACCAATACTAGCGGGACCCTACGAGCAGTACTTC. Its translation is CASSPILAGPYEQYF.

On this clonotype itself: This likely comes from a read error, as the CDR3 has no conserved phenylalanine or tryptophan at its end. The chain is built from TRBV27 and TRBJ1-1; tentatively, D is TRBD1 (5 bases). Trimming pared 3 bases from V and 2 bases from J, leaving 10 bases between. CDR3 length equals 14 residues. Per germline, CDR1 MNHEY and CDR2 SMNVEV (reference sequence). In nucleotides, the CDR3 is TGTGCCAGCAGTTTGAGCAGGGCTAACACTGAAGCTTTCCTT. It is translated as CASSLSRANTEAFL.

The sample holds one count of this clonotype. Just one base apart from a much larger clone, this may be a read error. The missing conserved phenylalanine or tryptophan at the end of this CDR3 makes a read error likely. The CDR3 nucleotides read TGTGCCAGCACCGAGGGGGGGGTCCAGCCCCAGCATCTT. It specifies CASTEGGVQPQHL. This chain joins TRBV6-1 and TRBJ1-5; D might be TRBD1 (6 bases). This CDR3 has 13 residues. Trimming left V 7 bases short and J 7 bases short, with 14 bases between. Germline loops: CDR1 MNHNS, CDR2 SASEGT.

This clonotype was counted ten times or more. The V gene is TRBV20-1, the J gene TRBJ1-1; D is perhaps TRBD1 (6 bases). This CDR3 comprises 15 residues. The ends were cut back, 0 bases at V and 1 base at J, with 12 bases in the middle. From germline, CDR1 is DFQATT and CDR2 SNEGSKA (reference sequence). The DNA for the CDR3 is TGCAGTGCTAGAGAAGAGTGGGGGCGGAACACTGAAGCTTTCTTT. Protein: CSAREEWGRNTEAFF.

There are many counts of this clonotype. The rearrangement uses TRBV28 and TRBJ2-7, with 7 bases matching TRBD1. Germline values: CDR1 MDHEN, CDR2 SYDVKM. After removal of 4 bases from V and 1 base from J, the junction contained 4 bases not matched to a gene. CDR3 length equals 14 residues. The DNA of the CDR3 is TGTGCCAGCAGTTCACCGGGACAGTCCTACGAGCAGTACTTC. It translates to CASSSPGQSYEQYF.

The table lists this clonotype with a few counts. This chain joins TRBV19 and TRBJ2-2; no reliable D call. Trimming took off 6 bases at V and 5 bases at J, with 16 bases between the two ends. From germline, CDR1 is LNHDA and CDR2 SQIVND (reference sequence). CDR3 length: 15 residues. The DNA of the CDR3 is TGTGCCAGTAGCGAAAGATTTCTAGGAACCGGGGAGCTGTTTTTT. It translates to CASSERFLGTGELFF.

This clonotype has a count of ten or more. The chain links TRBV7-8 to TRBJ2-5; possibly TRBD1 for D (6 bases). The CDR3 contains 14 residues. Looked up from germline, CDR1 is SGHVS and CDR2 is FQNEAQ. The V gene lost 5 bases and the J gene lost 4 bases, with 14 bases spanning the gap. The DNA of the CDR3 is TGTGCCAGCAGCGCCCAGGGGATGGGAGAGACCCAGTACTTC. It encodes CASSAQGMGETQYF.